This entry lists 25 T cell receptor beta chains sequenced from one sample in a study of identical twins. TCRdb re-derived calls from the 5' RACE reads in MiXCR, one entry per CDR3 protein. The repertoire has some 320,000 distinct CDR3 sequences, approximately 13% of them found once; the top ten carry roughly 7.8%. This sample also belongs to another study, concerning yellow fever vaccine responses in identical twins.

The sample taken for sequencing was CD8+ T cells sorted from blood. These receptors were taken from a woman aged 18-29 years in good health.

This clonotype was counted between two and nine times. This chain links TRBV5-5 with TRBJ2-2, with D possibly matching TRBD2 (6 bases). CDR1 and CDR2 (germline): SGHKS, YYEKEE (reference sequence). The ends were cut back, 1 base at V and 7 bases at J, with 11 bases in the middle. This CDR3 region has 14 residues. CDR3 sequence (DNA): TGTGCCAGCAGCTTGCGTTCGGGGGACGGGGAGCTGTTTTTT. It translates to CASSLRSGDGELFF.

This chain uses TRBV28 with TRBJ2-6, with 10 bases aligning to TRBD2. Germline V gene data show CDR1 as MDHEN and CDR2 as SYDVKM. The CDR3 extends over 16 amino acids. The junction had 4 bases not matched to a gene; V was cut back by 5 bases and J by 3 bases. CDR3 sequence (DNA): TGTGCCAGCAGTGGCTCTAGCGGGGGTGGGGCCAACGTCCTGACTTTC. Protein sequence: CASSGSSGGGANVLTF. Full variable domain (rest looked up from reference TRBV28 and TRBJ2-6): DVKVTQSSRYLVKRTGEKVFLECVQDMDHENMFWYRQDPGLGLRLIYFSYDVKMKEKGDIPEGYSVSREKKERFSLILESASTNQTSMYLCASSGSSGGGANVLTFGAGSRLTVL.

The chain couples TRBV5-1 to TRBJ2-3; D call uncertain. Germline V lookup: CDR1 SGHRS, CDR2 YFSETQ. The V end was cut by 3 bases, the J end by 0 bases, with 11 bases between. The CDR3 spans 15 residues. The CDR3 DNA reads as TGCGCCAGCAGCTCCCTGACTGTTAGCACAGATACGCAGTATTTT. Translating gives CASSSLTVSTDTQYF.

This clonotype was found a few times. This chain uses TRBV5-5 with TRBJ1-5; no clear D. V dropped 1 base and J dropped 4 bases, with 12 bases sitting between them. The CDR3 is 15 amino acids. Germline V gene lookup returns CDR1 SGHKS and CDR2 YYEKEE (reference sequence). Written as DNA, the CDR3 is TGTGCCAGCAGCTTGTGGCCTGTTTGGAATCAGCCCCAGCATTTT. Its translation: CASSLWPVWNQPQHF. Variable domain in full (rest from reference TRBV5-5 and TRBJ1-5): DAGVTQSPTHLIKTRGQQVTLRCSPISGHKSVSWYQQVLGQGPQFIFQYYEKEERGRGNFPDRFSARQFPNYSSELNVNALLLGDSALYLCASSLWPVWNQPQHFGDGTRLSIL.

The rearrangement uses TRBV5-5 and TRBJ2-1, with 8 positions matching TRBD2. The V gene's germline CDR1 is SGHKS and CDR2 YYEKEE (reference sequence). The CDR3 consists of 16 residues. With V trimmed by 0 bases and J by 6 bases, 8 bases remained unmatched. CDR3 in DNA: TGTGCCAGCAGCTTGGCCGTTGGTAGCGGGACCAATGAGCAGTTCTTC. Its protein is CASSLAVGSGTNEQFF.

This chain joins TRBV7-3 and TRBJ2-7, with D possibly being TRBD2 (6 bases). CDR3 length equals 15 residues. Trimming removed 3 bases at V and 5 bases at J, with 17 bases between. CDR1 SGHTA and CDR2 FQGTGA come from the germline V gene. The CDR3 region is CASSLGVSWRDEQYF. CDR3 coding DNA: TGTGCCAGCAGCTTGGGGGTTAGCTGGAGGGACGAGCAGTACTTC.

About this clonotype: A much larger clone lies a single base off, so this may be a read error. V is TRBV10-3 and J is TRBJ2-3, with D tentatively TRBD1 (5 bases). The V and J ends lost 5 bases and 4 bases respectively, with 13 bases between them. Germline V gene lookup returns CDR1 ENHRY and CDR2 SYGVKD. There are 14 residues in the CDR3. CDR3 in amino acids: CAISPGREPDTQYF. The CDR3 DNA follows: TGTGCCATCAGTCCTGGCAGGGAACCAGATACGCAGTATTTT.

This clonotype was seen more than once but under ten times. V usage is TRBV7-9 and J usage is TRBJ2-7; 9 bases fit TRBD1. The trim removed 5 bases at V and 4 bases at J, leaving 12 bases unmatched. Germline V gives CDR1 SEHNR, CDR2 FQNEAQ (reference sequence). The CDR3 length is 16 residues. The CDR3 here is CASSLRPGTGYYEQYF. CDR3 DNA: TGTGCCAGCAGCCTCCGGCCTGGGACAGGGTATTACGAGCAGTACTTC.

The V call is TRBV2, the J call TRBJ2-3; tentatively, D is TRBD2 (7 bases). Trimming shortened V by 6 bases and J by 2 bases, and 21 bases separated the two germline ends. This CDR3 region has 17 residues. Per the germline V gene, CDR1 is SNHLY and CDR2 is FYNNEI. The CDR3 here is CASSADPRRGLTDTQYF. The DNA of the CDR3 is TGTGCCAGCAGCGCCGACCCCCGGCGGGGGCTCACAGATACGCAGTATTTT.

The chain couples TRBV5-6 to TRBJ2-6, with D possibly being TRBD1 (5 bases). CDR1 SGHDT and CDR2 YYEEEE come from the germline V gene. V shed 4 bases and J shed 0 bases, with 17 bases lying between them. This CDR3 region has 18 residues. CDR3 DNA: TGTGCCAGCAGCCTCATGACAGAGCCCAGCTCTGGGGCCAACGTCCTGACTTTC. It yields the protein CASSLMTEPSSGANVLTF.

This clonotype was recorded a few times. The chain couples TRBV7-9 to TRBJ1-5; D is possibly TRBD1 (5 bases). The CDR3 covers 14 residues. Trimming took off 5 bases at V and 7 bases at J, with 15 bases between the two ends. Germline V lookup: CDR1 SEHNR, CDR2 FQNEAQ (reference sequence). The CDR3 is CASSETVDNQPQHF. The CDR3 nucleotides are TGTGCCAGCAGCGAGACAGTAGACAACCAGCCCCAGCATTTT. The entire variable domain, with the rest obtained from reference TRBV7-9 and TRBJ1-5, is as follows: DTGVSQNPRHKITKRGQNVTFRCDPISEHNRLYWYRQTLGQGPEFLTYFQNEAQLEKSRLLSDRFSAERPKGSFSTLEIQRTEQGDSAMYLCASSETVDNQPQHFGDGTRLSIL.

This clonotype was counted a few times. The chain couples TRBV10-3 to TRBJ2-7; 9 nucleotides line up with TRBD2. Trimming cost V 4 bases and J 3 bases; bases outside gene matches: 4. The CDR3 totals 14 residues. Looked up from germline, CDR1 is ENHRY and CDR2 is SYGVKD. The DNA for the CDR3 is TGTGCCATCAGTGCGGGACTAGCTTTCTACGAGCAGTACGTC. It encodes CAISAGLAFYEQYV.

This clonotype has just a few counts. V and J are TRBV20-1 and TRBJ1-2, with 9 bases matching TRBD1. The CDR3 has 12 amino acids. Germline V gene sequence: CDR1 DFQATT, CDR2 SNEGSKA (reference sequence). J lost 10 bases, V lost 4 bases, and 7 bases had no gene match. The CDR3 loop reads CSATPGQGVYTF. In DNA, the CDR3 is TGCAGTGCTACCCCGGGACAGGGTGTCTACACCTTC.

This chain uses TRBV6-6 with TRBJ1-4, with D maybe TRBD1 (5 bases). There are 13 residues in the CDR3. Trimming shortened V by 5 bases and J by 6 bases, and 10 bases separated the two germline ends. The germline V gene has CDR1 MNHNY and CDR2 SVGAGI (reference sequence). The CDR3 loop is CASSTRGHEKLFF. As DNA, the CDR3 is TGTGCCAGCAGTACCCGGGGCCATGAAAAACTGTTTTTT.

The chain is built from TRBV12-3 or TRBV12-4 and TRBJ1-1; D remains ambiguous. CDR3 length: 14 residues. Trimming took 6 bases from V and 1 from J, leaving 12 bases between them. Written as DNA, the CDR3 is TGTGCCAGCAGCCGCAGAGGGCGGAACACTGAAGCTTTCTTT. It specifies CASSRRGRNTEAFF.

V usage is TRBV10-3 and J usage is TRBJ1-5, with a possible D match to TRBD1 (5 bases). Germline CDR1 is ENHRY and CDR2 is SYGVKD. The CDR3 sequence is 14 residues long. The V end was cut by 11 bases, the J end by 3 bases, with 17 bases between. The CDR3 region has the DNA TGTGCCGCGTCAGGGACGGGATACAATCAGCCCCAGCATTTT. This codes for CAASGTGYNQPQHF.

As DNA, the CDR3 is TGTGCCAGCAGACCCCGGGACAGGAAAGAGACCCAGTACTTC. It codes for CASRPRDRKETQYF. The chain links TRBV2 to TRBJ2-5, with 8 bases identical to TRBD1. Trimming at V came to 6 bases and at J to 3 bases, leaving 6 bases not matched to a gene. The CDR3 has 14 residues. The germline gives CDR1 SNHLY, CDR2 FYNNEI.

This clonotype has only a few counts. V is TRBV28 and J is TRBJ2-1; 7 bases line up with TRBD2. The CDR3 has 17 amino acids. Losses at the gene ends were 2 bases for V and 0 bases for J; bases not matched to a gene: 7. Looked up from germline, CDR1 is MDHEN and CDR2 is SYDVKM. CDR3 bases: TGTGCCAGCAGTTTAAATAGCGGGTTGAGCTCCTACAATGAGCAGTTCTTC. It yields the protein CASSLNSGLSSYNEQFF.

This sequence joins TRBV2 and TRBJ1-5; D is unclear. V shed 1 base and J shed 4 bases, with 11 bases lying between them. The length of the CDR3 is 15 residues. Germline CDR1 and CDR2: SNHLY and FYNNEI. CDR3 nucleotides: TGTGCCAGCAGTGAAGAGTGGGGTCAAAATCAGCCCCAGCATTTT. Amino acids: CASSEEWGQNQPQHF.

This chain links TRBV7-6 with TRBJ2-5; 7 nucleotides line up with TRBD2. The length of the CDR3 is 15 residues. Losses at the gene ends were 1 base for V and 5 bases for J; bases not matched to a gene: 7. Germline CDR1 reads SGHVS; CDR2 reads FNYEAQ. The CDR3 DNA sequence: TGTGCCAGCAGCTTAGTGCTAGCGGAGGGGGAGACCCAGTACTTC. Protein: CASSLVLAEGETQYF.

The table lists this clonotype with many counts. This rearrangement joins TRBV4-1 to TRBJ2-7; D remains unclear. Germline-derived CDR1 and CDR2 are MGHRA and YSYEKL. This CDR3 is 15 amino acids long. Trimming took off 1 base at V and 1 base at J, with 11 bases between the two ends. CDR3 in DNA: TGCGCCAGCAGCCAAGCCGGTAGGGTTTCCTACGAGCAGTACTTC. It specifies CASSQAGRVSYEQYF.

This clonotype was counted at least ten times. The V gene is TRBV29-1, the J gene TRBJ2-7; D uncertain. Germline CDR1 SQVTM, CDR2 ANQGSEA. The CDR3 runs to 16 residues. The V end was cut by 0 bases, the J end by 0 bases, with 15 bases between. In DNA, the CDR3 is TGCAGCGTTGAAGATGATGCTAGTCGGAGCTCCTACGAGCAGTACTTC. Protein sequence: CSVEDDASRSSYEQYF.

The V and J genes are TRBV24-1 and TRBJ2-2; a weak D match, TRBD2 (6 bases). This CDR3 spans 17 amino acids. V gave up 6 bases and J gave up 1 base, with 17 bases separating them. Germline CDR1 is KGHDR and CDR2 is SFDVKD. In nucleotides, the CDR3 is TGTGCCACCAGTTCAGTCGTGCGGGGAGAGAACACCGGGGAGCTGTTTTTT. Protein: CATSSVVRGENTGELFF.

This clonotype has just a few counts. The chain carries TRBV5-1 and TRBJ2-5; 10 bases are a match to TRBD1. Per germline, CDR1 SGHRS and CDR2 YFSETQ. This CDR3 region has 14 residues. V was clipped by 4 bases and J by 2 bases; unmatched bases: 2. The CDR3 bases are TGCGCCAGCAGCACGGGACAGGGGCAAGAGACCCAGTACTTC. Translating gives CASSTGQGQETQYF.

V gene TRBV7-8 combines with J gene TRBJ2-7, with D perhaps matching TRBD1 (5 bases). Trimming took 4 bases from V and 5 from J, leaving 21 bases between them. In germline, CDR1 is SGHVS, CDR2 FQNEAQ. The CDR3 is 16 residues long. CDR3 DNA sequence: TGTGCCAGCAGCTGGGTTGTACGAGGACACAGTAACGAGCAGTACTTC. It encodes CASSWVVRGHSNEQYF.